This TCR beta chain is from a study of blood T cell repertoires in COVID-19. Across the whole study: From the United States, Italy and Spain came samples of acute and convalescent COVID-19. The cDNA or gDNA used as material had been derived from T cells, B-cell-depleted T cells, or PBMCs.

Per germline, CDR1 MNHNY and CDR2 SVGAGI (reference sequence). The CDR3 is 15 residues long. The V segment lost 8 bases and the J segment 5 bases; nucleotides outside the gene matches: 12. Per the study methods: Amplification from reference gene primers served as the basis for estimated nucleated cell counts. Generated by immunoSEQ multiplex PCR, the TCRdb table keeps only in-frame clones and is missing some. Clone size and the V and J calls come from that table; the DNA yielded D and trimming. The data contain 100,000 to 150,000 clones, approximately 81% of them seen just once; the ten biggest clones take up about 40%.

V is TRBV6-6 and J is TRBJ2-1, with 7 bases lining up with TRBD1. The clonotype originates from a man aged 35 to 55 with active or convalescent COVID-19. Sample: peripheral blood. CDR3 in amino acids: CASSHIGTDNNEQFF. Here the CDR3 DNA reads TGTGCCAGCTCACACATCGGGACAGACAACAATGAGCAGTTCTTC.